Listed below are T cell receptor beta chains from one sample, sequenced in a study of blood T cells in healthy people across ages. TCRdb passed the 5' RACE reads through MiXCR, listing each CDR3 protein once. This table has about 760,000 distinct CDR3 sequences, 20% to 30% appearing once. This sample was also put to use in a study of T cells of mothers and their children.

The sequencing sample was made of blood. These receptors all stem from a boy aged 5-17 years in good health. Both conserved end residues are part of each CDR3. The order of the fields is J gene, V gene, CDR3 protein.

TRBJ2-3,TRBV4-1,CASSQEGPLGERTDTQYF
TRBJ2-1,TRBV11-1,CASSSRESYNEQFF
TRBJ2-7,TRBV29-1,CSVKPRLAGGGEQYF
TRBJ1-5,TRBV6-1,CASTITPDSNQPQHF
TRBJ1-2,TRBV27,CASSFSGVIGYTF
TRBJ2-5,TRBV7-9,CASSPVAGTETQYF
TRBJ2-4,TRBV5-6,CASESTGLAKNIQYF
.,TRBV12-3/TRBV12-4,CASSFDREQFF
TRBJ2-5,TRBV5-1,CASSLRWTGEETQYF
TRBJ2-1,TRBV5-1,CASSTDSYNEQFF
TRBJ2-5,TRBV20-1,CSARDLAGAVETQYF
TRBJ2-5,TRBV29-1,CSVGLAGETQYF
TRBJ2-7,TRBV7-2,CASREGAEQYF
TRBJ1-5,TRBV13,CASSLGTVTSNQPQHF
TRBJ2-4,TRBV4-3,CASSQDKGGGNIQYF
TRBJ2-1,TRBV4-3,CASSQESSFRNEQFF
TRBJ2-1,TRBV2,CATRTGGYNEQFF
TRBJ2-5,TRBV6-1,CASSELAGEQETRYF
TRBJ2-3,TRBV27,CASRTTPWTADTQYF
.,TRBV5-6,CASSGTSGRADEQFF
TRBJ2-1,TRBV5-6,CASSYPRDEQFF
TRBJ2-1,TRBV11-1,CASKLAGESYNEQFF
.,TRBV12-5,CASGLDPYEQYF
TRBJ2-5,TRBV5-6,CASSLEGREAVETQYF
TRBJ2-5,TRBV25-1,CASSNRAEGTQYF
TRBJ2-3,TRBV6-5,CASSYTRPGLAHTDTQYF
.,TRBV5-1,CASSLARLAGGPGYNEQFF
TRBJ1-2,TRBV5-1,CASSPGQGHGYTF
TRBJ2-5,TRBV7-2,CASSLMLNQETQYF
TRBJ2-5,TRBV4-1,CASSQELIETQYF
TRBJ2-1,TRBV5-1,CASSLGLAVVNEQFF
TRBJ2-7,TRBV4-1,CASSQQGRNEQYF
TRBJ1-2,TRBV4-1,CASSQDQGAGYGYTF
TRBJ2-3,TRBV10-3,CAISGLTSGGHDTQYF
TRBJ2-7,TRBV5-1,CASSFSGSGEQYF
TRBJ2-7,TRBV29-1,CSAGTSGTYEQYF
TRBJ2-5,TRBV10-2,CASRDPGTSGRWETQYF
TRBJ2-7,TRBV20-1,CSAEGQGSSHEQYF
TRBJ2-2,TRBV3-1,CASSYRDRGTGELFF
TRBJ2-7,TRBV6-6,CASSTGGDYEQYF
TRBJ1-2,TRBV6-5,CASSYTGTGCTF